The TCR beta chain under discussion was sequenced for a study of OX40 agonist ivuxolimab in advanced cancers. Sequencing used immunoSEQ multiplex PCR; TCRdb keeps in-frame clones, though not all of them. The repertoire consists of 65,000 to 95,000 clones, with roughly nine tenths occurring once and the leading ten covering less than 0.2%. The CDR3 is 16 amino acids. The germline CDR1 and CDR2 sequences are MGHRA and YSYEKL. V was shortened by 3 bases and J by 2 bases, with 15 bases between the two germline ends. Remarks on this clone: The antigen is undetermined.

Study-level results: CD4+ T cells averaged fewer expanded clones than CD8+ T cells.

Peripheral blood came from all dose cohorts at three timepoints. The chain links TRBV4-1 to TRBJ2-3; tentative D call: TRBD2 (6 bases). Sequencing used CD4+ or CD8+ T cells sorted from blood, obtained in a trial of the OX40 agonist ivuxolimab. This sequence was found in an adult with an advanced solid tumor such as melanoma, head and neck, liver or kidney cancer. The CDR3 DNA reads TGCGCCAGCAGCCAGGCGGGGACTGGTGCCACAGATACGCAGTATTTT. Its translation is CASSQAGTGATDTQYF.